This record covers a single T cell receptor beta chain. With 4 bases removed from V and 0 bases from J, the gap between germline ends came to 7 bases. This CDR3 spans 14 amino acids. Germline CDR1 and CDR2: MNHNY and SVGAGI (reference sequence). The sample comes from a study of blood T cell repertoires in COVID-19. Study-level information: T cells, B-cell-depleted T cells, or PBMCs provided the cDNA or gDNA that served as material.

TCRdb's table, derived via immunoSEQ multiplex PCR, lists solely in-frame clones and lacks some. This sample carries about 170,000 clones, 84% of them seen once, and the ten largest clones take around 2.9%. The TCR comes from a woman of 80 years or more with COVID-19, enrolled during active disease. This chain uses TRBV6-6 with TRBJ1-3; the D is unclear. Sequenced input: peripheral blood. CDR3 in amino acids: CASSSSYSGNTIYF. The CDR3 nucleotides are TGTGCCAGCAGTTCTAGCTACTCTGGAAACACCATATATTTT.